This T cell receptor beta chain came from a study of pediatric ulcerative colitis. Study results and limitations: Clonal expansions reduced rectal repertoire diversity in acute severe colitis. Blood samples from a couple of patients yielded substantially fewer templates and were excluded from blood-rectal overlap analysis.

The germline V gene has CDR1 SNHLY and CDR2 FYNNEI. This CDR3 region has 14 residues. Trimming left V 5 bases short and J 2 bases short, with 13 bases between. Worth noting for this clone: Its target is not known.

Method: immunoSEQ multiplex PCR; TCRdb's copy keeps in-frame clones and lacks some. Among approximately 14,000 clones listed, approximately 90% were seen once. The receptor was derived from a boy younger than 18 with moderate ulcerative colitis. Sequences were obtained from blood. V and J are TRBV2 and TRBJ2-7; no clear D. Written as DNA, the CDR3 is TGTGCCAGCAGTCCAATGGGCGGAGCCTACGAGCAGTACTTC. Protein: CASSPMGGAYEQYF.